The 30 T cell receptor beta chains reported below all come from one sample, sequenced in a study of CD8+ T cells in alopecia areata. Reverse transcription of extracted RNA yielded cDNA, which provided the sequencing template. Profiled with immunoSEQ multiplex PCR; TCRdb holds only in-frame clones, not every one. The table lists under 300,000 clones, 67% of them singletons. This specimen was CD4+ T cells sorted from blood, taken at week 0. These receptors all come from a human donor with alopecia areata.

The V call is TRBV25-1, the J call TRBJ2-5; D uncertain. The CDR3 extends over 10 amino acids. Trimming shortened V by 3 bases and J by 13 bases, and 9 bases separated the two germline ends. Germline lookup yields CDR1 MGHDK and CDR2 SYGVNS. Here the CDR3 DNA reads TGTGCCAGCAGTGAGGTCGCCACGTACTTC. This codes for CASSEVATYF.

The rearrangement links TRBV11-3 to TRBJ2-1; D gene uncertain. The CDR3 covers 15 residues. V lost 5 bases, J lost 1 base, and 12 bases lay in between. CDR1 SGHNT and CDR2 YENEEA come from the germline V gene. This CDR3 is CASSHGEVSYNEQFF. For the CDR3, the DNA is TGTGCCAGCAGCCACGGTGAGGTGTCCTACAATGAGCAGTTCTTC.

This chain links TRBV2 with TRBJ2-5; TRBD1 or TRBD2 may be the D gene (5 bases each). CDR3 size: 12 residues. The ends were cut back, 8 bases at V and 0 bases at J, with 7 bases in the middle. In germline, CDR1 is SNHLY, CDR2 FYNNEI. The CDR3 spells CASGTDQETQYF. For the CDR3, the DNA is TGTGCCAGCGGGACGGACCAAGAGACCCAGTACTTC.

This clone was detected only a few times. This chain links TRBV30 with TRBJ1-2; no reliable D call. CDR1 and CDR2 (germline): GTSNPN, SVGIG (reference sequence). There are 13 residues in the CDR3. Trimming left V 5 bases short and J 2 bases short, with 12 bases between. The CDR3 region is CAWWESRNYGYTF. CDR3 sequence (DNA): TGTGCCTGGTGGGAGTCCCGGAACTATGGCTACACCTTC. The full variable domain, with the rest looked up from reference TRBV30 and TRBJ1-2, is SQTIHQWPATLVQPVGSPLSLECTVEGTSNPNLYWYRQAAGRGLQLLFYSVGIGQISSEVPQNLSASRPQDRQFILSSKKLLLSDSGFYLCAWWESRNYGYTFGSGTRLTVV.

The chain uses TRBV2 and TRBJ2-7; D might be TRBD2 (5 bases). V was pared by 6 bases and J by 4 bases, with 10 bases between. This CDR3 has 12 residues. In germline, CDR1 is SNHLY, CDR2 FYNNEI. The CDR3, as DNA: TGTGCCAGCAGACTAGTTTTTTACGAGCAGTACTTC. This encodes CASRLVFYEQYF.

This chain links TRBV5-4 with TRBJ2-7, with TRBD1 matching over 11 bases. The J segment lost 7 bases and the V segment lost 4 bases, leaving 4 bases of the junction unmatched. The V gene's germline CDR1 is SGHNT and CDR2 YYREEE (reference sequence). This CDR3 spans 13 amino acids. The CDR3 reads CASSKDRGLEQYF. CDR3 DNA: TGTGCCAGCAGCAAGGACAGGGGGCTGGAGCAGTACTTC.

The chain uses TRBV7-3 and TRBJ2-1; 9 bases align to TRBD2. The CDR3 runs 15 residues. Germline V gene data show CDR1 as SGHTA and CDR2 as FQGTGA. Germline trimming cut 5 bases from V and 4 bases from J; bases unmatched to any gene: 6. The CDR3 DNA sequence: TGTGCCAGCAGCGTTAGCGGGGGAGGGTACAATGAGCAGTTCTTC. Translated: CASSVSGGGYNEQFF.

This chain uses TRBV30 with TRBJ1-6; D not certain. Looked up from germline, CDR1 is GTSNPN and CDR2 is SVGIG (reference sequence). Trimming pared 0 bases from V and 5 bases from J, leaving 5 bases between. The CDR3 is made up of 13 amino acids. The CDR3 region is CAWSVRDNSPLHF. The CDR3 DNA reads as TGTGCCTGGAGTGTTCGAGATAATTCACCCCTCCACTTT.

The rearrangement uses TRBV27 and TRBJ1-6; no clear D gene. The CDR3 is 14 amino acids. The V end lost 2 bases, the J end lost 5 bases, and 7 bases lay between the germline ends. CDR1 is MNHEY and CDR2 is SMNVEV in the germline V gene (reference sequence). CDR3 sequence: CASSLPVNNSPLHF. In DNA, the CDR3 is TGTGCCAGCAGTTTACCTGTGAATAATTCACCCCTCCACTTT.

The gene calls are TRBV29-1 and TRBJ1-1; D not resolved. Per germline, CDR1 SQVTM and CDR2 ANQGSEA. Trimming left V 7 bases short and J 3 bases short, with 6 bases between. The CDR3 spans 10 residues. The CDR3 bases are TGCAGCGGGCTATACACTGAAGCTTTCTTT. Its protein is CSGLYTEAFF.

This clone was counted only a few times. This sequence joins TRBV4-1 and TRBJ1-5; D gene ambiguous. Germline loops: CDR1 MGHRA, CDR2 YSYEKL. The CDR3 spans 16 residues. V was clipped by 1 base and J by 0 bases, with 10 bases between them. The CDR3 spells CASSQGPEYSNQPQHF. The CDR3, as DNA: TGCGCCAGCAGCCAAGGGCCGGAATATAGCAATCAGCCCCAGCATTTT.

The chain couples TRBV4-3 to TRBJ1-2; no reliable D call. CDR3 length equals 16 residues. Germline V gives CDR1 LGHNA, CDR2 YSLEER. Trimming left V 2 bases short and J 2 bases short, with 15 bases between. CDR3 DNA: TGCGCCAGCAGCCAATCCAGAAGTAGCCGCAACTATGGCTACACCTTC. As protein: CASSQSRSSRNYGYTF.

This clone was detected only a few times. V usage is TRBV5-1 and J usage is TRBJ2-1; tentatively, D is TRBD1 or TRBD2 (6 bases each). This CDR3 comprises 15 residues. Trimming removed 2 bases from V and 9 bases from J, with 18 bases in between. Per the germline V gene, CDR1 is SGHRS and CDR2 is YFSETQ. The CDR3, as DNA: TGCGCCAGCAGCTTCGGCCCCCGGGGGCCAGGTGAGCAGTTCTTC. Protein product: CASSFGPRGPGEQFF.

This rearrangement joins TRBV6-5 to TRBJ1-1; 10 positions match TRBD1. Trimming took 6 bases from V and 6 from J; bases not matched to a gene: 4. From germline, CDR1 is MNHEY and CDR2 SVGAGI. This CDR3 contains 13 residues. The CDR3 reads CASRYGTGAEAFF. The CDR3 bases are TGTGCCAGCAGATACGGGACAGGGGCTGAAGCTTTCTTT.

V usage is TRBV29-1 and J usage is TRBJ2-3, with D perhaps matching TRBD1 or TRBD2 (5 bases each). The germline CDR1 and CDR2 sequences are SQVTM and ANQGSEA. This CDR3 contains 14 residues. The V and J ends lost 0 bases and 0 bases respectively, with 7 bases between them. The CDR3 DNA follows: TGCAGCGTTGAAGATTGGGGGAGCACAGATACGCAGTATTTT. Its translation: CSVEDWGSTDTQYF.

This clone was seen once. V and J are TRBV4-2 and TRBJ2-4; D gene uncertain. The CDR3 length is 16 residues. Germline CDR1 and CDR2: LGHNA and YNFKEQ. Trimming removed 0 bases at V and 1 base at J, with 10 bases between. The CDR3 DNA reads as TGTGCCAGCAGCCAAGACAGGTCTTCGGCCAAAAACATTCAGTACTTC. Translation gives CASSQDRSSAKNIQYF.

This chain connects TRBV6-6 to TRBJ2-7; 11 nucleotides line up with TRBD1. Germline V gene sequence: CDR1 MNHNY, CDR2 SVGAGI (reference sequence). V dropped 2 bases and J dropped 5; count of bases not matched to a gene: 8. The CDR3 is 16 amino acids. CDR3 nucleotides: TGTGCCAGCAGTTACCTTAGGGGACAGGGGGTCCACGAGCAGTACTTC. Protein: CASSYLRGQGVHEQYF.

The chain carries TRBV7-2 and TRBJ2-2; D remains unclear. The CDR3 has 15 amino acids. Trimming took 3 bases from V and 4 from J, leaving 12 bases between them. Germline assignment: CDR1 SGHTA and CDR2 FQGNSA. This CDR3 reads CASSFSQWGTGELFF. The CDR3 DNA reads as TGTGCCAGCAGCTTTTCCCAGTGGGGCACCGGGGAGCTGTTTTTT.

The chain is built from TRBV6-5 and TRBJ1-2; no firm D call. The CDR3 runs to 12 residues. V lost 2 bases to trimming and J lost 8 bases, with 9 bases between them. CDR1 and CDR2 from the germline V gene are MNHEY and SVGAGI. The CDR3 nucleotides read TGTGCCAGCAGTTACCTGGGGAACGGCTACACCTTC. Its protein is CASSYLGNGYTF.

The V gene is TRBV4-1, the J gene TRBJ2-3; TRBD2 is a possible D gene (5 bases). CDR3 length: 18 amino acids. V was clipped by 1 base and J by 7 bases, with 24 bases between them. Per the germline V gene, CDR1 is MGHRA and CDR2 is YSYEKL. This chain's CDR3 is CASSQVREGVPMPYTQYF. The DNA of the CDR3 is TGCGCCAGCAGCCAAGTACGGGAAGGCGTTCCAATGCCATATACGCAGTATTTT.

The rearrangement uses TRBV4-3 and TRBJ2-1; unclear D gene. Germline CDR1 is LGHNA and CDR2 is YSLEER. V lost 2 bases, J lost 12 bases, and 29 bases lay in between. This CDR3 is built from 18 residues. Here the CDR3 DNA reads TGCGCCAGCAGCCAACCAACGTGGGCAGGTTCGGTGGTGCAAGGGCAGTTCTTC. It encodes CASSQPTWAGSVVQGQFF.

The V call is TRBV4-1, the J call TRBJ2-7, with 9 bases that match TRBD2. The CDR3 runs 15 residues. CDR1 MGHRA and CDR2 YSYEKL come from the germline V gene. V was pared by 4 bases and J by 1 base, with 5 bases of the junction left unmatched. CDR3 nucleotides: TGCGCCAGCAGCCGACTAGCGGTATTATCCTACGAGCAGTACTTC. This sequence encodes CASSRLAVLSYEQYF.

The CDR3 loop reads CASSMPGTGMETQYF. CDR3 sequence (DNA): TGTGCCAGCAGCATGCCCGGGACAGGGATGGAGACCCAGTACTTC. The chain has TRBV5-4 and TRBJ2-5, with TRBD1 matching 9 bases. The CDR3 length is 15 residues. Germline V gene data show CDR1 as SGHNT and CDR2 as YYREEE (reference sequence). Trimming at V came to 4 bases and at J to 5 bases, leaving 9 bases not matched to a gene.

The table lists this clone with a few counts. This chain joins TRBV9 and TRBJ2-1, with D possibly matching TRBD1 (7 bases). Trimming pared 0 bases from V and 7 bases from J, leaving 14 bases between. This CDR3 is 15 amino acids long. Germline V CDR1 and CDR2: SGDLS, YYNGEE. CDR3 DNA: TGTGCCAGCAGCGTAGAGGGCCAGGGGGGAAATGAGCAGTTCTTC. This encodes CASSVEGQGGNEQFF.

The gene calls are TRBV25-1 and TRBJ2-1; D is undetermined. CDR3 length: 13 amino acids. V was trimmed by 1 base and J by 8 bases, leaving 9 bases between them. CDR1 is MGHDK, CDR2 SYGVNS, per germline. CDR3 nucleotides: TGTGCCAGCAGTGAATTCCCAGGTTATGAGCAGTTCTTC. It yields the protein CASSEFPGYEQFF.

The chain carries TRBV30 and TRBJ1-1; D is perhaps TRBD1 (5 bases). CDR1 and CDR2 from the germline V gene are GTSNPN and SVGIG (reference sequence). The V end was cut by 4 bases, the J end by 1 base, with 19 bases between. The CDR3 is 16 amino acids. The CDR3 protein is CAWTPSGAPENTEAFF. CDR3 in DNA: TGTGCCTGGACCCCGAGCGGGGCACCCGAGAACACTGAAGCTTTCTTT.

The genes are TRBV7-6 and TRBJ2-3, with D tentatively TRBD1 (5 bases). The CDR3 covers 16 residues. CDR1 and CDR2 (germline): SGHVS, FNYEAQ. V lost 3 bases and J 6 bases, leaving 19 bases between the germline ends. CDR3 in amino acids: CASSLGRVIVGDTQYF. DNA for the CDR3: TGTGCCAGCAGCTTGGGCAGGGTAATCGTGGGTGATACGCAGTATTTT.

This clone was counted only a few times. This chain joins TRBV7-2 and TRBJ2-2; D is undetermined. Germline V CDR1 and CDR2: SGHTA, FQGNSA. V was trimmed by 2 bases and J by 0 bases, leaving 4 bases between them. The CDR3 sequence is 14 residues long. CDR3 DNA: TGTGCCAGCAGCTTACGGGCGAACACCGGGGAGCTGTTTTTT. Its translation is CASSLRANTGELFF.

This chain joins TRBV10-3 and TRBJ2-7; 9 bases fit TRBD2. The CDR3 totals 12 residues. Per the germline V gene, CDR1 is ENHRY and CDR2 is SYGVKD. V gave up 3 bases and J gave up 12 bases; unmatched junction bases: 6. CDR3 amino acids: CAISDNSGGPYF. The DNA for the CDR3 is TGTGCCATCAGTGACAATAGCGGGGGTCCGTACTTC.

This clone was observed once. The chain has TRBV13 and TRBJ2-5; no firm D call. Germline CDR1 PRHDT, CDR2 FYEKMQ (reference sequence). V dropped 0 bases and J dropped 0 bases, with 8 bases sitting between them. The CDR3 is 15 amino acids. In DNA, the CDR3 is TGTGCCAGCAGCTTAGGGACACCGTACCAAGAGACCCAGTACTTC. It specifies CASSLGTPYQETQYF.